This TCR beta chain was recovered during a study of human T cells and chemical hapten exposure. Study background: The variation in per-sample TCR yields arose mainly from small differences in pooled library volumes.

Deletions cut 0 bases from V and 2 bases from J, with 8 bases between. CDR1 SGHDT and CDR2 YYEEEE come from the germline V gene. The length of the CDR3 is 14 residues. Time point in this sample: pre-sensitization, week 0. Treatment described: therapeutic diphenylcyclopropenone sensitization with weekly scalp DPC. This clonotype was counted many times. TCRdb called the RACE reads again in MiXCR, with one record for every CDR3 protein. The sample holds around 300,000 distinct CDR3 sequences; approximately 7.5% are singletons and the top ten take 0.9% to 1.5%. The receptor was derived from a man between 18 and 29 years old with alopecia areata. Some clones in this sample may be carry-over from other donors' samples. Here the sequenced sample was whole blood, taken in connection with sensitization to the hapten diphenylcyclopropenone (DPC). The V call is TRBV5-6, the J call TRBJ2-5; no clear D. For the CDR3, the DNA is TGTGCCAGCAGCTTGGTGGCGGATCAAGAGACCCAGTACTTC. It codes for CASSLVADQETQYF.